Presented here are 27 T cell receptor beta chains from one specimen sequenced in a study of T-cell memory formation after mild COVID-19. MiXCR, applied by TCRdb to the 5' RACE reads, yields one record per CDR3 protein. The sample holds some 320,000 distinct CDR3 sequences; 15% are singletons and the top ten take 20% to 25%. The sample was PBMCs or a T cell subset sorted from them (not recorded which). The source of these receptors is a man in his late teens or twenties who had mild COVID-19 (a few samples of this study predate the infection). Cell type and time point are not known.

The chain is built from TRBV27 and TRBJ1-1, with D perhaps matching TRBD1 (5 bases). The germline gives CDR1 MNHEY, CDR2 SMNVEV (reference sequence). The CDR3 loop spans 16 amino acids. Trimming removed 2 bases at V and 2 bases at J, with 15 bases between. DNA of the CDR3: TGTGCCAGCAGTTTACTCGGGGGAACGGTTAACACTGAAGCTTTCTTT. Encoded protein: CASSLLGGTVNTEAFF.

The rearrangement joins TRBV5-1 to TRBJ1-2; D might be TRBD1 (5 bases). Trimming shortened V by 0 bases and J by 3 bases, and 12 bases separated the two germline ends. Germline CDR1 and CDR2: SGHRS and YFSETQ. CDR3 length equals 15 residues. The CDR3 DNA follows: TGCGCCAGCAGCTTGGAAGCCTGGGGGGACTATGGCTACACCTTC. Protein: CASSLEAWGDYGYTF.

In this sample, this clonotype turned up a few times. The gene calls are TRBV7-9 and TRBJ2-3; 10 bases map to TRBD2. CDR1 and CDR2 (germline): SEHNR, FQNEAQ (reference sequence). The CDR3 is 17 amino acids. Trimming at V came to 5 bases and at J to 2 bases, leaving 10 bases not matched to a gene. The CDR3 sequence is CASSRITSGTLTDTQYF. CDR3 bases: TGTGCCAGCAGCCGGATCACTAGCGGGACCCTCACAGATACGCAGTATTTT.

The chain links TRBV7-3 to TRBJ1-6; D uncertain. Trimming stripped 8 bases from V and 7 bases from J, with 12 bases between. This CDR3 contains 13 residues. Germline CDR1 SGHTA, CDR2 FQGTGA. CDR3 protein: CASAYRGNSPLHF. DNA of the CDR3: TGTGCCAGCGCCTATCGAGGGAATTCACCCCTCCACTTT.

The chain is built from TRBV5-1 and TRBJ2-5, with D unresolved. This CDR3 is 14 amino acids long. The V gene's germline CDR1 is SGHRS and CDR2 YFSETQ. V lost 4 bases, J lost 3 bases, and 13 bases lay in between. The CDR3 DNA sequence: TGCGCCAGCAGCCACTCACGTGGAGAAGAGACCCAGTACTTC. Its protein is CASSHSRGEETQYF. Drawing the rest from reference TRBV5-1 and TRBJ2-5, the complete variable domain is KAGVTQTPRYLIKTRGQQVTLSCSPISGHRSVSWYQQTPGQGLQFLFEYFSETQRNKGNFPGRFSGRQFSNSRSEMNVSTLELGDSALYLCASSHSRGEETQYFGPGTRLLVL.

This clonotype has a handful of counts. The chain uses TRBV7-7 and TRBJ2-7, with 7 nucleotides matching TRBD1. The CDR3 has 17 residues. V lost 1 base and J lost 1; bases outside the gene matches: 10. CDR1 is SSHAT and CDR2 is FNYEAQ in the germline V gene (reference sequence). In DNA, the CDR3 is TGTGCCAGCAGCTTAGGGAACGACAGGGCCTTATCCTACGAGCAGTACTTC. Amino acids: CASSLGNDRALSYEQYF.

This clonotype was seen a few times. The rearrangement joins TRBV7-2 to TRBJ2-7; D uncertain. The CDR3 is made up of 13 amino acids. Germline V gene lookup returns CDR1 SGHTA and CDR2 FQGNSA. V was trimmed by 7 bases and J by 7 bases, leaving 17 bases between them. This CDR3 reads CASKLGRAAEQYV. The CDR3 DNA is TGTGCCAGCAAGCTAGGTAGGGCAGCAGAGCAGTACGTC.

The CDR3 loop reads CATSRGGVQPQHF. In DNA form, the CDR3 reads TGTGCCACCAGTAGAGGGGGGGTTCAGCCCCAGCATTTT. The chain is built from TRBV24-1 and TRBJ1-5; D might be TRBD1 (6 bases). The CDR3 extends over 13 amino acids. CDR1 and CDR2 (germline): KGHDR, SFDVKD. V lost 6 bases to trimming and J lost 6 bases, with 11 bases between them.

This chain links TRBV5-5 with TRBJ2-1, with TRBD2 as a possible D gene (6 bases). V shed 2 bases and J shed 7 bases, with 25 bases lying between them. The CDR3 contains 18 residues. The germline gives CDR1 SGHKS, CDR2 YYEKEE (reference sequence). As DNA, the CDR3 is TGTGCCAGCAGCTTCTTGGGGGGTGGTCTGGGCGGAGAGAATGAGCAGTTCTTC. This codes for CASSFLGGGLGGENEQFF. Using reference TRBV5-5 and TRBJ2-1 for the parts outside the CDR3, the full variable domain is DAGVTQSPTHLIKTRGQQVTLRCSPISGHKSVSWYQQVLGQGPQFIFQYYEKEERGRGNFPDRFSARQFPNYSSELNVNALLLGDSALYLCASSFLGGGLGGENEQFFGPGTRLTVL.

This clonotype appeared a few times. V gene TRBV7-3 combines with J gene TRBJ2-2, with D possibly TRBD2 on 6 matching bases. V dropped 6 bases and J dropped 5 bases, with 13 bases sitting between them. Per the germline V gene, CDR1 is SGHTA and CDR2 is FQGTGA. The CDR3 runs 14 residues. This chain's CDR3 is CASSYGGETGELFF. CDR3 sequence (DNA): TGTGCCAGCAGTTACGGAGGGGAAACCGGGGAGCTGTTTTTT.

In its sample, this clonotype was seen a few times. The chain links TRBV7-9 to TRBJ2-2; 10 nucleotides line up with TRBD2. J gave up 6 bases and V 0 bases, and 16 bases lay outside the gene matches. The germline V gene encodes CDR1 SEHNR and CDR2 FQNEAQ (reference sequence). The CDR3 spans 20 residues. The CDR3 loop reads CASSLAALAGAYRDPGELFF. The CDR3 DNA reads TGTGCCAGCAGCTTAGCGGCCCTAGCGGGGGCCTATAGGGATCCCGGGGAGCTGTTTTTT.

This clonotype has just a few counts. One end of the junction does not line up with germline, which may come from a read error. The rearrangement links TRBV7-7 to TRBJ1-4; D remains ambiguous. This CDR3 contains 13 residues. Germline CDR1 SSHAT, CDR2 FNYEAQ (reference sequence). CDR3 coding DNA: TGTGCTAGCAGCCCCTTGTCTAATGAAAAACTGTTTTTT. It translates to CASSPLSNEKLFF.

This clonotype was picked up a small number of times. This rearrangement joins TRBV12-3 or TRBV12-4 to TRBJ2-3; weak D call: TRBD1 (6 bases). CDR3 length equals 12 residues. The ends were cut back, 6 bases at V and 4 bases at J, with 8 bases in the middle. The CDR3 nucleotides read TGTGCCAGCAGCGCAGGGGCAGATACGCAGTATTTT. This sequence encodes CASSAGADTQYF.

The sample holds a few counts of this clonotype. The rearrangement links TRBV12-3 or TRBV12-4 to TRBJ2-6, with D tentatively TRBD2 (6 bases). V lost 7 bases, J lost 2 bases, and 12 bases lay in between. The CDR3 is 15 residues long. The CDR3 region has the DNA TGTGCCAGCATCATAGGCGGGGCTGGGGCCAACGTCCTGACTTTC. Translated, it gives CASIIGGAGANVLTF.

This clonotype has ten or more counts. This chain uses TRBV29-1 with TRBJ1-1; possibly TRBD1 for D (5 bases). The CDR3 spans 15 residues. Per germline, CDR1 SQVTM and CDR2 ANQGSEA. Trimming removed 4 bases from V and 0 bases from J, with 15 bases in between. The CDR3 protein is CSVGAGWGMNTEAFF. As DNA, the CDR3 is TGCAGCGTTGGGGCAGGGTGGGGGATGAACACTGAAGCTTTCTTT.

This clonotype showed up just a few times. The J gene is TRBJ2-3, the V gene TRBV11-2; TRBD2 aligns across 13 bases. Germline-derived CDR1 and CDR2 are SGHAT and FQNNGV. CDR3 length equals 16 residues. V lost 5 bases, J lost 4 bases, and 6 bases stayed unmatched. CDR3 loop: CASSRTSGGGADTQYF. CDR3 coding DNA: TGTGCCAGCAGCCGTACTAGCGGGGGGGGCGCAGATACGCAGTATTTT.

The table lists this clonotype with a few counts. The V gene is TRBV28, the J gene TRBJ2-1; no firm D call. V lost 8 bases and J lost 5, with 7 bases in between. CDR1 is MDHEN and CDR2 is SYDVKM in the germline V gene. CDR3 length: 11 residues. The CDR3 DNA follows: TGTGCCAGCGAATCTCACAATGAGCAGTTCTTC. Translated, it gives CASESHNEQFF.

The chain carries TRBV7-9 and TRBJ1-2; TRBD1 agrees at 8 bases. With 3 bases clipped from V and 0 bases from J, the junction kept 9 bases outside the gene matches. The CDR3 sequence is 17 residues long. Germline CDR1 SEHNR, CDR2 FQNEAQ (reference sequence). CDR3 region: CASSFTGTGVSNYGYTF. CDR3 bases: TGTGCCAGCAGCTTTACCGGGACAGGCGTTTCTAACTATGGCTACACCTTC.

This clonotype appeared a few times. The rearrangement joins TRBV5-5 to TRBJ1-2, with TRBD1 matching over 7 bases. In germline, CDR1 is SGHKS, CDR2 YYEKEE (reference sequence). The CDR3 has 17 residues. Trimming at V came to 0 bases and at J to 4 bases, leaving 12 bases not matched to a gene. The CDR3 protein is CASSLGLQGIALYGYTF. CDR3 bases: TGTGCCAGCAGCTTGGGACTACAGGGGATCGCTCTCTATGGCTACACCTTC.

The rearrangement joins TRBV4-1 to TRBJ2-3, with a weak D call TRBD2 (6 bases). Trimming removed 0 bases from V and 5 bases from J, with 12 bases in between. Per germline, CDR1 MGHRA and CDR2 YSYEKL. CDR3 size: 15 residues. The CDR3 DNA sequence: TGCGCCAGCAGCCAAGATAAGCGGGTGGGAGATACGCAGTATTTT. Translation: CASSQDKRVGDTQYF.

At least ten counts were recorded for this clonotype. CDR3 sequence reads: CASSFAPPVVSGANVLTF. The CDR3 DNA reads as TGTGCCAGCAGTTTTGCCCCCCCCGTAGTCTCTGGGGCCAACGTCCTGACTTTC. The rearrangement joins TRBV12-3 or TRBV12-4 to TRBJ2-6; D uncertain. The CDR3 is 18 residues long. V lost 3 bases and J lost 0, with 15 bases in between.

This clonotype has only a few counts. V is TRBV11-2 and J is TRBJ2-2, with TRBD2 as a possible D gene (6 bases). The germline V gene has CDR1 SGHAT and CDR2 FQNNGV. CDR3 size: 15 residues. Trimming took off 4 bases at V and 6 bases at J, with 15 bases between the two ends. CDR3 sequence reads: CASSSSLGGPGELFF. As DNA, the CDR3 is TGTGCCAGCAGCTCGAGTCTGGGGGGACCCGGGGAGCTGTTTTTT.

This clonotype was seen at least ten times. The chain has TRBV6-6 and TRBJ2-3; TRBD1 might be the D (6 bases). Germline loops: CDR1 MNHNY, CDR2 SVGAGI (reference sequence). Trimming removed 1 base from V and 2 bases from J, with 7 bases in between. There are 14 residues in the CDR3. The CDR3 spells CASSYWTDTDTQYF. CDR3 sequence (DNA): TGTGCCAGCAGTTACTGGACAGACACAGATACGCAGTATTTT.

The chain uses TRBV3-1 and TRBJ1-1; D is uncertain. Trimming shortened V by 1 base and J by 3 bases, and 9 bases separated the two germline ends. CDR1 is LGHDT and CDR2 is YNNKEL in the germline V gene (reference sequence). The CDR3 sequence is 14 residues long. CDR3 nucleotide sequence: TGTGCCAGCAGCCAAGCATTTAGGGACACTGAAGCTTTCTTT. Its protein is CASSQAFRDTEAFF.

This clonotype was seen many times. The CDR3 loop is CASSLGTTGAGDEQYF. The CDR3 coding sequence is TGTGCCAGCAGCTTAGGAACGACCGGGGCGGGCGACGAGCAGTACTTC. This sequence joins TRBV7-9 and TRBJ2-7; D possibly uses TRBD1 or TRBD2 (5 bases each). V was shortened by 1 base and J by 5 bases, with 18 bases between the two germline ends. This CDR3 has 16 residues. Per germline, CDR1 SEHNR and CDR2 FQNEAQ (reference sequence).

This clonotype was seen many times. CDR3 in amino acids: CASSPEQRGVYEQYV. The CDR3 region has the DNA TGTGCCAGCAGCCCCGAACAGCGGGGGGTCTACGAGCAGTACGTC. The rearrangement links TRBV7-8 to TRBJ2-7, with 9 bases lining up with TRBD2. V lost 5 bases and J lost 3; bases outside the gene matches: 8. The germline CDR1 and CDR2 sequences are SGHVS and FQNEAQ. This CDR3 has 15 amino acids.

The gene calls are TRBV3-1 and TRBJ2-3; tentative D call: TRBD2 (6 bases). Germline V lookup: CDR1 LGHDT, CDR2 YNNKEL (reference sequence). V dropped 10 bases and J dropped 0 bases, with 11 bases sitting between them. This CDR3 is built from 13 residues. CDR3 region: CATAGTSTDTQYF. The CDR3 coding sequence is TGTGCCACCGCCGGGACTAGCACAGATACGCAGTATTTT.